These 18 T cell receptor beta chains originate from one sample sequenced in a study of OX40 agonist ivuxolimab in advanced cancers. TCRdb keeps only in-frame clones here, not all; method: immunoSEQ multiplex PCR. The table records more than 65,000 clones, 80% to 85% of them present only once. The input for sequencing was CD4+ or CD8+ T cells sorted from blood, taken in a trial of the OX40 agonist ivuxolimab. Every receptor here comes from an adult with an advanced solid tumor such as melanoma, head and neck, liver or kidney cancer.

V usage is TRBV5-5 and J usage is TRBJ1-1; D remains ambiguous. CDR3 length: 14 residues. Between the trimmed V and J ends, which lost 4 bases and 3 bases, there was a span of 13 bases. Germline V gene data show CDR1 as SGHKS and CDR2 as YYEKEE (reference sequence). CDR3 protein: CASSELDRDTEAFF. As DNA, the CDR3 is TGTGCCAGCAGCGAATTGGACCGGGACACTGAAGCTTTCTTT.

The rearrangement links TRBV5-1 to TRBJ2-5; 11 bases map to TRBD2. Germline V lookup: CDR1 SGHRS, CDR2 YFSETQ. This CDR3 has 17 residues. After removal of 4 bases from V and 4 bases from J, the junction contained 12 bases not matched to a gene. CDR3 in DNA: TGCGCCAGCAGCAGGCGAACTAGCGGGAGTATTGGAGAGACCCAGTACTTC. This gives the protein CASSRRTSGSIGETQYF.

V gene TRBV25-1 combines with J gene TRBJ2-6; D may be TRBD2 (5 bases). The germline gives CDR1 MGHDK, CDR2 SYGVNS. Trimming left V 3 bases short and J 3 bases short, with 9 bases between. The CDR3 runs 15 residues. In DNA, the CDR3 is TGTGCCAGCAGTGATCCGGGGAGTGGGGCCAACGTCCTGACTTTC. Translating gives CASSDPGSGANVLTF.

J is TRBJ2-1 and V is TRBV15; D is perhaps TRBD1 (5 bases). V gave up 6 bases and J gave up 4 bases, with 16 bases separating them. Germline lookup yields CDR1 LNHNV and CDR2 YYDKDF (reference sequence). The CDR3 sequence is 15 residues long. CDR3 sequence reads: CATRVWQGKYNEQFF. Written as DNA, the CDR3 is TGTGCCACCAGAGTTTGGCAGGGAAAATACAATGAGCAGTTCTTC.

The J gene is TRBJ1-1, the V gene TRBV7-9; no clear D gene. The CDR3 totals 17 residues. The V end lost 2 bases, the J end lost 0 bases, and 16 bases lay between the germline ends. The germline gives CDR1 SEHNR, CDR2 FQNEAQ (reference sequence). CDR3 region: CASSLMQMGVLNTEAFF. Here the CDR3 DNA reads TGTGCCAGCAGCTTAATGCAGATGGGTGTCCTGAACACTGAAGCTTTCTTT.

This clone was seen just once. V gene TRBV2 combines with J gene TRBJ1-4; unclear D gene. With 3 bases removed from V and 3 bases from J, the gap between germline ends came to 11 bases. Germline V gives CDR1 SNHLY, CDR2 FYNNEI. The length of the CDR3 is 15 residues. Here the CDR3 DNA reads TGTGCCAGCAGTGACCCAGGCGGGGCTAATGAAAAACTGTTTTTT. Its translation is CASSDPGGANEKLFF. Full variable domain (rest looked up from reference TRBV2 and TRBJ1-4): EPEVTQTPSHQVTQMGQEVILRCVPISNHLYFYWYRQILGQKVEFLVSFYNNEISEKSEIFDDQFSVERPDGSNFTLKIRSTKLEDSAMYFCASSDPGGANEKLFFGSGTQLSVL.

This chain joins TRBV7-6 and TRBJ2-1, with TRBD2 identical over 10 bases. The V segment lost 2 bases and the J segment 5 bases; nucleotides outside the gene matches: 6. This CDR3 is built from 16 residues. Germline lookup yields CDR1 SGHVS and CDR2 FNYEAQ. The CDR3 here is CASSLTAGGTNNEQFF. CDR3 DNA: TGTGCCAGCAGCTTAACAGCGGGGGGGACGAACAATGAGCAGTTCTTC.

V gene TRBV19 combines with J gene TRBJ1-1; tentative D call: TRBD1 (5 bases). Trimming cost V 7 bases and J 0 bases, with 15 bases left between them. The CDR3 is 15 amino acids. Germline-derived CDR1 and CDR2 are LNHDA and SQIVND (reference sequence). The CDR3 loop is CASTRGAGMNTEAFF. In DNA form, the CDR3 reads TGTGCCAGTACCCGAGGGGCCGGGATGAACACTGAAGCTTTCTTT.

This chain links TRBV6-1 with TRBJ1-1; D is uncertain. The CDR3 is 11 residues long. Germline V gene data show CDR1 as MNHNS and CDR2 as SASEGT. V lost 5 bases and J 3 bases, leaving 4 bases between the germline ends. Here the CDR3 reads CASSPYTEAFF. The CDR3 nucleotides read TGTGCCAGCAGTCCCTACACTGAAGCTTTCTTT.

The gene calls are TRBV18 and TRBJ1-5; possible D gene TRBD1, 5 bases. Trimming took off 3 bases at V and 7 bases at J, with 10 bases between the two ends. Germline V gene sequence: CDR1 KGHSH, CDR2 LQKENI. The CDR3 has 13 residues. The CDR3 nucleotides are TGTGCCAGCTCACCGGGGACGGAACAGCCCCAGCATTTT. Translation: CASSPGTEQPQHF.

V and J are TRBV2 and TRBJ2-5, with D perhaps matching TRBD1 or TRBD2 (5 bases each). CDR1 is SNHLY, CDR2 FYNNEI, per germline. The V end was cut by 11 bases, the J end by 5 bases, with 18 bases between. This CDR3 comprises 13 residues. The CDR3 DNA is TGTGCCGCCCAAGAGTCCAGGGAGGAGACCCAGTACTTC. This gives the protein CAAQESREETQYF.

This chain connects TRBV7-8 to TRBJ2-3; TRBD2 aligns across 10 bases. CDR3 length: 18 amino acids. Germline assignment: CDR1 SGHVS and CDR2 FQNEAQ. V lost 5 bases to trimming and J lost 2 bases; unmatched junction nucleotides: 13. DNA for the CDR3: TGTGCCAGCAGCCCTCATGCCCCTAGCGGGAGTTCCACAGATACGCAGTATTTT. It yields the protein CASSPHAPSGSSTDTQYF.

The J gene is TRBJ2-5, the V gene TRBV7-2; 12 bases align to TRBD2. The CDR3 sequence is 14 residues long. The germline V gene has CDR1 SGHTA and CDR2 FQGNSA. With V trimmed by 3 bases and J by 7 bases, 3 bases remained unmatched. The CDR3 protein is CASSFRLAGATQYF. The CDR3 DNA is TGTGCCAGCAGCTTCCGACTAGCGGGGGCGACCCAGTACTTC.

There are a few counts of this clone. The rearrangement links TRBV9 to TRBJ1-2, with D hard to call. CDR3 length equals 11 residues. Germline V gene sequence: CDR1 SGDLS, CDR2 YYNGEE. Trimming pared 3 bases from V and 5 bases from J, leaving 5 bases between. This CDR3 reads CASSANYGYTF. CDR3 in DNA: TGTGCCAGCAGCGCCAATTATGGCTACACCTTC.

The J gene is TRBJ2-1, the V gene TRBV7-2; TRBD2 aligns across 7 bases. V shed 6 bases and J 7 bases; nucleotides not matched to a gene: 9. CDR1 SGHTA and CDR2 FQGNSA come from the germline V gene. This CDR3 spans 14 amino acids. CDR3 amino acids: CASSRRTSTNEQFF. In DNA form, the CDR3 reads TGTGCCAGCAGTCGACGGACTAGTACGAATGAGCAGTTCTTC.

The CDR3 DNA reads TGTGCCAGCAGCCCCTTGAGAGAAGAGACCCAGTACTTC. This translates into CASSPLREETQYF. The chain is built from TRBV9 and TRBJ2-5; no firm D call. V was clipped by 4 bases and J by 3 bases, with 10 bases between them. The CDR3 covers 13 residues. Germline CDR1 reads SGDLS; CDR2 reads YYNGEE.

J is TRBJ2-2 and V is TRBV19; 9 bases align to TRBD1. This CDR3 is 17 amino acids long. V shed 5 bases, J shed 6 bases, and the junction held 13 bases outside the gene matches. The germline gives CDR1 LNHDA, CDR2 SQIVND (reference sequence). This chain's CDR3 is CASSSSPGQGNPGELFF. The DNA for the CDR3 is TGTGCCAGTAGTTCATCTCCGGGACAGGGAAATCCCGGGGAGCTGTTTTTT.

The V and J genes are TRBV7-9 and TRBJ2-7; TRBD1 might be the D (6 bases). This CDR3 contains 16 residues. Trimming took 3 bases from V and 2 from J, leaving 17 bases between them. The V gene's germline CDR1 is SEHNR and CDR2 FQNEAQ (reference sequence). The DNA for the CDR3 is TGTGCCAGCAGCTTGGAAACAGGGAACCGCGCCTACGAGCAGTACTTC. It is translated as CASSLETGNRAYEQYF.